The entry below gives a single T cell receptor beta chain sequence along with its context. What it binds is not known. The data are from a study of shared clonotypes between healthy human individuals. A CD45RA-negative memory subset and a CD45RA+ naive subset were separated from the CD4+ cells. Measured with immunoSEQ multiplex PCR; TCRdb has only the in-frame clones, and not every one. The profile shows over a million clones, approximately 98.5% of them singletons. Whole-study findings and limits: Naive CD4 clonotypes overlapped across a handful of donors at roughly 5.1%. The diversity represented, both genetic and in exposure history, was limited by few donors.

The V and J ends lost 8 bases and 0 bases respectively, with 16 bases between them. Per germline, CDR1 SEHNR and CDR2 FQNEAQ (reference sequence). CDR3 length: 15 amino acids. This receptor was obtained from a man aged 25-45 years in good health. This chain uses TRBV7-9 with TRBJ1-1; D ambiguous. Sample: naive CD4+ T cells sorted from blood. As for subset: CD45RA+ positively selected. The CDR3 protein is CASAPRGSLNTEAFF. The DNA of the CDR3 is TGTGCCAGCGCCCCCCGGGGATCCTTGAACACTGAAGCTTTCTTT.